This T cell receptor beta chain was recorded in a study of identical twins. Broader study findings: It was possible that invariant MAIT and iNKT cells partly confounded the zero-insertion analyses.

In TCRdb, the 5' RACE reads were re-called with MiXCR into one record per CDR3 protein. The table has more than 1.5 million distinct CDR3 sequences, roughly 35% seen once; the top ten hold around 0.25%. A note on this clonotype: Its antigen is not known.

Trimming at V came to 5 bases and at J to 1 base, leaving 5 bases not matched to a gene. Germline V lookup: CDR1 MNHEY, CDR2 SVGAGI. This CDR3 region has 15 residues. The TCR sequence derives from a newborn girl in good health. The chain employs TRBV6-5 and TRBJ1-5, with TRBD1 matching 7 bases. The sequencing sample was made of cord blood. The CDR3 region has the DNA TGTGCCAGCAGTCCAGGGGGAGGGAGCAATCAGCCCCAGCATTTT. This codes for CASSPGGGSNQPQHF.